This entry lists 7 T cell receptor beta chains sequenced from one sample in a study of radiotherapy plus CTLA-4 blockade in lung cancer. Generated by immunoSEQ multiplex PCR, the TCRdb table keeps only in-frame clones and is missing some. The sample yields 80,000 or so clones, 78% seen once. The sequencing here drew on peripheral blood, taken from a patient treated with radiotherapy plus ipilimumab. All receptors derive from a human donor with non-small cell lung cancer who had a partial response to radiotherapy plus ipilimumab. Some clones in this sample may be carry-over from other donors' samples.

The chain links TRBV19 to TRBJ2-2; D perhaps matches TRBD2 (6 bases). The CDR3 runs to 14 residues. Germline CDR1 LNHDA, CDR2 SQIVND (reference sequence). The ends were cut back, 3 bases at V and 3 bases at J, with 8 bases in the middle. The CDR3 loop reads CASSIWRDTGELFF. The CDR3 DNA reads as TGTGCCAGTAGTATTTGGAGGGACACCGGGGAGCTGTTTTTT.

The V and J genes are TRBV2 and TRBJ2-2; the D is unclear. Trimming took 2 bases from V and 4 from J, leaving 14 bases between them. The germline V gene encodes CDR1 SNHLY and CDR2 FYNNEI. The length of the CDR3 is 16 residues. The CDR3 loop reads CASSERLSRGTGELFF. The CDR3 region has the DNA TGTGCCAGCAGTGAAAGGCTTAGCCGAGGCACCGGGGAGCTGTTTTTT. Based on the CDR3 plus reference TRBV2 and TRBJ2-2, the full variable domain is EPEVTQTPSHQVTQMGQEVILRCVPISNHLYFYWYRQILGQKVEFLVSFYNNEISEKSEIFDDQFSVERPDGSNFTLKIRSTKLEDSAMYFCASSERLSRGTGELFFGEGSRLTVL.

This chain joins TRBV5-1 and TRBJ2-1; TRBD2 agrees at 7 bases. CDR3 size: 15 residues. The V gene's germline CDR1 is SGHRS and CDR2 YFSETQ. V gave up 8 bases and J gave up 1 base; unmatched junction bases: 9. CDR3: CARSRGGGSYNEQFF. For the CDR3, the DNA is TGCGCCAGATCTCGTGGGGGGGGTTCCTACAATGAGCAGTTCTTC.

The V and J genes are TRBV19 and TRBJ2-2; 9 bases are a match to TRBD2. J lost 10 bases, V lost 6 bases, and 9 bases had no gene match. Germline CDR1 is LNHDA and CDR2 is SQIVND (reference sequence). CDR3 length: 14 amino acids. DNA for the CDR3: TGTGCCAGTAGCCCGGCGGGGGGGCCTGTGGAGCTGTTTTTT. This codes for CASSPAGGPVELFF. The whole variable domain, filled in from reference TRBV19 and TRBJ2-2, reads DGGITQSPKYLFRKEGQNVTLSCEQNLNHDAMYWYRQDPGQGLRLIYYSQIVNDFQKGDIAEGYSVSREKKESFPLTVTSAQKNPTAFYLCASSPAGGPVELFFGEGSRLTVL.

V and J are TRBV7-3 and TRBJ1-1; a weak D match, TRBD1 (6 bases). Germline assignment: CDR1 SGHTA and CDR2 FQGTGA. Trimming removed 5 bases at V and 0 bases at J, with 13 bases between. This CDR3 comprises 15 residues. CDR3 nucleotides: TGTGCCAGCAGCCCATACAGGGAAATGAACACTGAAGCTTTCTTT. This codes for CASSPYREMNTEAFF. The full variable domain, with the rest looked up from reference TRBV7-3 and TRBJ1-1, is GAGVSQTPSNKVTEKGKYVELRCDPISGHTALYWYRQSLGQGPEFLIYFQGTGAADDSGLPNDRFFAVRPEGSVSTLKIQRTERGDSAVYLCASSPYREMNTEAFFGQGTRLTVV.

J is TRBJ2-3 and V is TRBV7-3, with 16 bases that match TRBD2. The V and J ends lost 5 bases and 5 bases, in that order; junction bases with no gene match: 7. Germline CDR1 reads SGHTA; CDR2 reads FQGTGA. This CDR3 has 17 amino acids. CDR3 nucleotide sequence: TGTGCCAGCAGCACCGGGACTAGCGGGAGGGCCATAGATACGCAGTATTTT. Protein sequence: CASSTGTSGRAIDTQYF.

In nucleotides, the CDR3 is TGTGCCAGCTCACCCGGGGTGGAGGAGACCCAGTACTTC. Amino acids: CASSPGVEETQYF. The chain links TRBV18 to TRBJ2-5, with a weak D call TRBD2 (5 bases). Germline loops: CDR1 KGHSH, CDR2 LQKENI. V was trimmed by 3 bases and J by 5 bases, leaving 10 bases between them. The CDR3 is 13 amino acids. The full variable domain, in which reference TRBV18 and TRBJ2-5 provide the parts outside the CDR3, is NAGVMQNPRHLVRRRGQEARLRCSPMKGHSHVYWYRQLPEEGLKFMVYLQKENIIDESGMPKERFSAEFPKEGPSILRIQQVVRGDSAAYFCASSPGVEETQYFGPGTRLLVL.